Described below is a single T cell receptor beta chain sequence and its context. The cDNA was produced through 5'RACE with 10-nucleotide random UMIs. TCRdb analysed the 5' RACE reads with MiXCR anew, one entry per CDR3 protein. The sample shows more than 60,000 distinct CDR3 sequences, around 3.8% of them seen only once. This entry is derived from a study of neurological immune-mediated disorders. In germline, CDR1 is ENHRY, CDR2 SYGVKD. The CDR3 runs 14 residues. Losses at the gene ends were 6 bases for V and 3 bases for J; bases not matched to a gene: 4. This receptor was identified in a woman between 45 and 65 years old with multiple sclerosis. This chain joins TRBV10-3 and TRBJ2-3, with 9 bases that match TRBD1. The material sequenced was PBMCs. The CDR3 protein is CAISPGQGTDTQYF. Written as DNA, the CDR3 is TGTGCCATCAGCCCGGGACAGGGTACAGATACGCAGTATTTT.